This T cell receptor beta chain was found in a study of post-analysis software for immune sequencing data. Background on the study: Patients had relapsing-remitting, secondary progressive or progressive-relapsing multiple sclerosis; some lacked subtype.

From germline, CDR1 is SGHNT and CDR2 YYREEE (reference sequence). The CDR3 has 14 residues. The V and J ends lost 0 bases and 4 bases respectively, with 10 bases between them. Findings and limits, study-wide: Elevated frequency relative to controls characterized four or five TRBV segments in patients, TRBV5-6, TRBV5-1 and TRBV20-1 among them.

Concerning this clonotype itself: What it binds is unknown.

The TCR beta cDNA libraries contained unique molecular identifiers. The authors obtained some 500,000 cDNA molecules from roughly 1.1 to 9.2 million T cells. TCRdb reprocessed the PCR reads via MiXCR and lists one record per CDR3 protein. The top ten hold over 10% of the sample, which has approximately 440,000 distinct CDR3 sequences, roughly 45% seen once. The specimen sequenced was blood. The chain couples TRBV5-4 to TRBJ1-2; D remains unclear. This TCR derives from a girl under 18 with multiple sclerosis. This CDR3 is CASSLVPGIYGYTF. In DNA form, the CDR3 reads TGTGCCAGCAGCTTGGTACCCGGGATCTATGGCTACACCTTC. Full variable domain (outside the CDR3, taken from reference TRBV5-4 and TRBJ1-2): ETGVTQSPTHLIKTRGQQVTLRCSSQSGHNTVSWYQQALGQGPQFIFQYYREEENGRGNFPPRFSGLQFPNYSSELNVNALELDDSALYLCASSLVPGIYGYTFGSGTRLTVV.